A selection of T cell receptor beta chains follows, all from one sample in a study of T cell repertoires in cytomegalovirus infection. These receptors are not linked to any known antigen. TCRdb re-called the reads with MiXCR, one entry per CDR3 protein. The data show around 770,000 distinct CDR3 sequences, with roughly 28% seen just once and about 12% held by the top ten. The material was cultured CD8+ T cells from PBMCs, obtained from culture after CMV antigen stimulation. The receptors shown here come from a human donor in good health (CMV status not recorded). Some clones in this sample may be carry-over from other donors' samples. CDR3s include the opening cysteine and the closing phenylalanine or tryptophan. A D gene is named only where the DNA matches it firmly. A row's size may be missing; if present it is once, few, many or a size class.

CDR3nt	CDR3aa	abundance	v_gene	j_gene	d_gene
TGTGCCAGCACCCCAAGGACTCCGGGACGGTTTTCTGGAAACACCATATATTTT	CASTPRTPGRFSGNTIYF	few	TRBV6-9	TRBJ1-3	NA
TGTGCTAGTGGTTTGGTACTGCGACAGGGGCCTAATGAAAAACTGTTTTTT	CASGLVLRQGPNEKLFF	NA	TRBV12-5	TRBJ1-4	TRBD1
TGTGCCAGCAGTTATATCGAGAATGAAAAACTGTTTTTT	CASSYIENEKLFF	NA	TRBV6-8	TRBJ1-4	NA
TGTGCCAGCAGCCCTACAGAGGGGGGGGGTCAGCCCCAGCATTTT	CASSPTEGGGQPQHF	many	TRBV7-6	TRBJ1-5	NA
TGTGCCAGCAGCCTCCTAAGCGGGGGGGCGGGCACAGATACGCAGTATTTT	CASSLLSGGAGTDTQYF	few	TRBV7-9	TRBJ2-3	TRBD2
TGTGCCAGCAGCTTAGGAACCCACACAAGCCCGACAGAGGGAGGAATGAACACTGAAGCTTTCTTT	CASSLGTHTSPTEGGMNTEAFF	few	TRBV13	TRBJ1-1	NA
TGTGCCAGCAGCTTAGGTGGAGGCCGAGAAGCTTTCTTT	CASSLGGGREAFF	many	TRBV7-8	TRBJ1-1	NA
TGTGCCAGCAGTTTCTTGACAGGAGTCCGGTACTTC	CASSFLTGVRYF	NA	TRBV27	TRBJ2-5	NA
TGTGCCACCTGTGCGGGGTTCGGCTCACCCCTCCACTTT	CATCAGFGSPLHF	few	TRBV6-1	TRBJ1-6	NA
TGTGCCAGCAGCACTGGGACAGGGGGTTTGGGCAATCAGCCCCAGCATTTT	CASSTGTGGLGNQPQHF	many	TRBV7-9	TRBJ1-5	TRBD1
TGTGCCAGCAGCCCAACCACGGGGAGGGGCACTGAAGCTTTCTTT	CASSPTTGRGTEAFF	few	TRBV7-6	TRBJ1-1	NA
TGTGCCAGCAATGCGGGCGTGGAAGCTTTCTTT	CASNAGVEAFF	NA	TRBV6-6	TRBJ1-1	NA
TGTGCCAGCAGTGAACCCACAGGGGGTCGTCTGACCGGGGAGCTGTTTTTT	CASSEPTGGRLTGELFF	many	TRBV6-1	TRBJ2-2	TRBD1
TGTGCCAGCAGGGAAACAGCGCACGGTTTAGACTTCTCCTATAATTCACCCCTCCACTTT	CASRETAHGLDFSYNSPLHF	many	TRBV7-2	TRBJ1-6	NA
TGTGCCAGCAGCTTAGGAGGGACTAGCGTTCAGTTCTTC	CASSLGGTSVQFF	few	TRBV7-9	TRBJ2-1	TRBD2
TGTGCCAGCAGTGAAGAGCCGGGTAGCAATCAGCCCCAGCATTTT	CASSEEPGSNQPQHF	NA	TRBV6-4	TRBJ1-5	NA
TGTGCCATTAGTATACCAGGATTCGAAAAACTGTTTTTT	CAISIPGFEKLFF	NA	TRBV19	TRBJ1-4	NA
TGTGCCAGCAGCTTACGAACAGGGGGCGCATACTTC	CASSLRTGGAYF	few	TRBV7-9	TRBJ2-5	TRBD1
TGTGCCAGCAGCCACACTCCAGACTATGGCTACACCTTC	CASSHTPDYGYTF	NA	TRBV7-3	TRBJ1-2	NA
TGCGCCAGCAGCCAAGAGGGGGGGATTTCCCCAGATACGCAGTATTTT	CASSQEGGISPDTQYF	NA	TRBV4-1	TRBJ2-3	TRBD2
TGTGCCAGCAGCGAGCTGACTAGCGGGGATTACAATGAGCAGTTCTTC	CASSELTSGDYNEQFF	NA	TRBV7-3	TRBJ2-1	TRBD2
TGTGCCAGCAGCTTGAGGGGACTGGGCCCCAATGAGCAGTTCTTC	CASSLRGLGPNEQFF	many	TRBV7-6	TRBJ2-1	NA
TGTGCCACCGATGGAGATGGCTACACCTTC	CATDGDGYTF	NA	TRBV28	TRBJ1-2	NA
TGTGCCAGCAGCCAAGGACAGTTAACTGGAAACACCATATATTTT	CASSQGQLTGNTIYF	few	TRBV6-5	TRBJ1-3	NA
TGCAGTGCGAGACTAGCGGGCGGCTCGTACGAGCAGTACTTC	CSARLAGGSYEQYF	NA	TRBV20-1	TRBJ2-7	TRBD2
TGTGCCAGTAGTCGGTCAGGGCTGCCGGGGGCCGTCCTCTACAATGAGCAGTTCTTC	CASSRSGLPGAVLYNEQFF	NA	TRBV19	TRBJ2-1	NA
TGTGCCAGCAGCTTAGGGCTAAAGGTATGGACTGAAGCTTTCTTT	CASSLGLKVWTEAFF	many	TRBV7-2	TRBJ1-1	NA
TGTGCCAGCAGTTCCTTGCGGGGGGCCACCGGGGAGCTGTTTTTT	CASSSLRGATGELFF	NA	TRBV13	TRBJ2-2	TRBD2
TGTGCCAGCAGCAAAGCGGGGGGGCAGGGAAACATTCAGTACTTC	CASSKAGGQGNIQYF	NA	TRBV7-1	TRBJ2-4	TRBD2
TGTGCCACCGGGACGGATTTGAACACTGAAGCTTTCTTT	CATGTDLNTEAFF	few	TRBV5-3	TRBJ1-1	NA